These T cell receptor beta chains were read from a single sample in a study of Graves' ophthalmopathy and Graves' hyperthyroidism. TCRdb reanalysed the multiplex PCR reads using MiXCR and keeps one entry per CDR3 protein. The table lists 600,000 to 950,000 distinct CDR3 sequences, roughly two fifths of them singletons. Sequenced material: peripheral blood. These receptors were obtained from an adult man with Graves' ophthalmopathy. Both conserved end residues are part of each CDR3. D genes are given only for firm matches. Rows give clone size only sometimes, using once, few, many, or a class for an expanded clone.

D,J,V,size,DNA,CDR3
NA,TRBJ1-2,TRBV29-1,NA,TGCAGCGTTGAGGAGGGGGATTTAGGAGTCTACACCTTC,CSVEEGDLGVYTF
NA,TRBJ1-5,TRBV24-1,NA,TGTGCCAGCAGTTTCTCCTCGGCAGGGGATCAGCCCCAGCATTTT,CASSFSSAGDQPQHF
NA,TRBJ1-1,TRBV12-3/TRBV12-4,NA,TGTGCCAGCAGTTTATTCGAGGGGGGAGGCACTGAAGCTTTCTTT,CASSLFEGGGTEAFF
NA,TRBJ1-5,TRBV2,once,TGTGCCAGCAGTGAGGGCCTGAGGCCCCTGGGGGTTGGCGATCAGCCCCAGCATTTT,CASSEGLRPLGVGDQPQHF
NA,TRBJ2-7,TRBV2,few,TGTGCCAGCTGTAAAGAGGGACGTTTTTACGAGCAGTACTTC,CASCKEGRFYEQYF
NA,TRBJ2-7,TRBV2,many,TGTGCCAGCAGCCGACAGTTCTCGAGGACGGGTGGCTCCTACGAGCAGTACTTC,CASSRQFSRTGGSYEQYF
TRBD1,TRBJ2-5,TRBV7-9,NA,TGTGCCAGCAGCAAGAGACAGGGTGGAGAGACCCAGTACTTC,CASSKRQGGETQYF
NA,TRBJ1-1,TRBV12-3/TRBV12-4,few,TGTGCCAGCTCACCCACCTTTACCCCGGTGAACACTGAAGCTTTCTTT,CASSPTFTPVNTEAFF
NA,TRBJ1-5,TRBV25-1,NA,TGTGCCAGCAGTGCTAGACGGGTTAGCAATCAGCCCCAGCATTTT,CASSARRVSNQPQHF
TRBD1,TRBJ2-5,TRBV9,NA,TGTGCCAGCTCACCAGGACAGGGATCGGGCCAAGAGACCCAGTACTTC,CASSPGQGSGQETQYF
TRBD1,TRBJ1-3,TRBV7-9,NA,TGTGCCAGCACCCCGGGACAGGGAAACACCATATATTTT,CASTPGQGNTIYF
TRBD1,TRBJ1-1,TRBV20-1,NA,TGCAGGGTAACAGGGGCAGGTGGGGCTTTCTTT,CRVTGAGGAFF
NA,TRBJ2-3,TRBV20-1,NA,TGCAGTGCTTACCGTCGGGACACCAACACAGATACGCAGTATTTT,CSAYRRDTNTDTQYF
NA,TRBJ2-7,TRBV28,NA,TGTGCCAGCAGTCAACCTCACCGGCTGCACCAATTC,CASSQPHRLHQF
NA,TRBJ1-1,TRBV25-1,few,TGTGCCAGCTCACCAACCGGGGGCAAGGTTACTGAAGCTTTCTTT,CASSPTGGKVTEAFF
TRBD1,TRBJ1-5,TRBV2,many,TGTGCCAGCACCAGACAGGGAAACAATCAGCCCCAGCATTTT,CASTRQGNNQPQHF
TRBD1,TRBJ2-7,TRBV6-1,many,TGTGCCAGCAGTGACCGAGACAGGGTGTCCTACGAGCAGTACTTC,CASSDRDRVSYEQYF
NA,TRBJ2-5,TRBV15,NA,TGTGCCACCAGCAGAGATGGGGGTCCGGAGACCCAGTACTTC,CATSRDGGPETQYF
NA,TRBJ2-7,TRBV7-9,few,TGTGCCAGCAGTCAGGGGCGTAACGAGCAGTACTTC,CASSQGRNEQYF
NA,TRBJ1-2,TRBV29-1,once,TGCAGCAGTACGGCGGATGGCTACACCTTC,CSSTADGYTF
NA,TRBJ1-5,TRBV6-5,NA,TGTGCCAGCAGTTACTCGACTGACTCGCCCCAGCATTTT,CASSYSTDSPQHF